The 8 T cell receptor beta chains in this list originate from one sample, sequenced in a study of cytomegalovirus exposure and HLA in healthy donors. Primers: 60 Vbeta forward and 13 Jbeta reverse. TCRdb's table, derived via immunoSEQ multiplex PCR, lists solely in-frame clones and lacks some. The sample lists about 140,000 clones, roughly 79% occurring once. Sequences were obtained from PBMCs. The receptors come from a male donor in good health and CMV-seronegative.

This chain uses TRBV29-1 with TRBJ2-2; maybe TRBD2 (6 bases). The CDR3 sequence is 13 residues long. Trimming removed 6 bases from V and 2 bases from J, with 10 bases in between. The germline V gene has CDR1 SQVTM and CDR2 ANQGSEA. CDR3 sequence (DNA): TGCAGCGTCCGGGACTCCAACACCGGGGAGCTGTTTTTT. Encoded protein: CSVRDSNTGELFF.

The chain is built from TRBV27 and TRBJ1-2, with D hard to call. CDR1 MNHEY and CDR2 SMNVEV come from the germline V gene (reference sequence). Trimming removed 7 bases from V and 4 bases from J, with 16 bases in between. This CDR3 region has 14 residues. CDR3 protein: CASTPLTSSYGYTF. DNA for the CDR3: TGTGCCAGCACCCCTTTGACAAGCAGCTATGGCTACACCTTC.

The chain uses TRBV19 and TRBJ2-7, with 8 bases matching TRBD1. This CDR3 spans 14 amino acids. The V gene end was trimmed by 6 bases and the J gene end by 2 bases; junction bases not matched to a gene: 6. Germline CDR1 reads LNHDA; CDR2 reads SQIVND (reference sequence). CDR3 sequence: CASRRTGSTYEQYF. The CDR3 DNA follows: TGTGCCAGTAGGAGGACAGGGAGCACCTACGAGCAGTACTTC.

This chain uses TRBV6-5 with TRBJ2-1; 8 bases line up with TRBD2. J gave up 4 bases and V 5 bases, and 7 bases lay outside the gene matches. The CDR3 runs to 15 residues. In germline, CDR1 is MNHEY, CDR2 SVGAGI. The CDR3 DNA sequence: TGTGCCAGCAGTCTCGGGAGGGGGGGGTACAATGAGCAGTTCTTC. Amino acid sequence: CASSLGRGGYNEQFF.

V is TRBV2 and J is TRBJ2-7; 9 bases agree with TRBD2. This CDR3 contains 17 residues. V lost 4 bases and J lost 5; bases outside the gene matches: 15. CDR1 SNHLY and CDR2 FYNNEI come from the germline V gene. In DNA, the CDR3 is TGTGCCAGCAGTGCAGGGCGGGAGGGCCTCCCTTTCGACGAGCAGTACTTC. Translating gives CASSAGREGLPFDEQYF.

A few counts support this clone. V and J are TRBV30 and TRBJ2-2, with D possibly TRBD2 on 6 matching bases. Germline CDR1 is GTSNPN and CDR2 is SVGIG (reference sequence). Trimming pared 3 bases from V and 6 bases from J, leaving 8 bases between. The CDR3 contains 12 residues. CDR3 amino acids: CAWREGPGELFF. CDR3 in DNA: TGTGCCTGGAGGGAGGGACCCGGGGAGCTGTTTTTT.

Worth noting for this clone: Other nucleotide sequences from this sample produce the same CDR3. This chain uses TRBV5-1 with TRBJ2-7; 16 nucleotides line up with TRBD2. V dropped 4 bases and J dropped 4; count of bases not matched to a gene: 2. CDR3 size: 15 residues. Germline lookup yields CDR1 SGHRS and CDR2 YFSETQ. The CDR3, as DNA: TGCGCCAGCAGCCCGGGACTAGCGGGAGGGTACGAGCAGTACTTC. Protein sequence: CASSPGLAGGYEQYF.

The rearrangement links TRBV7-9 to TRBJ2-7; TRBD1 aligns across 7 bases. CDR1 and CDR2 from the germline V gene are SEHNR and FQNEAQ (reference sequence). The CDR3 contains 12 residues. V trimming: 5 bases; J trimming: 12 bases; junction bases outside the gene matches: 10. The chain's CDR3 is CASSPARDSPYF. In nucleotides, the CDR3 is TGTGCCAGCAGCCCCGCCCGGGACAGCCCGTACTTC.